This T cell receptor (beta chain) emerged from a study of T cells in Graves' hyperthyroidism and ophthalmopathy. The CDR3 extends over 17 amino acids. Germline V gene lookup returns CDR1 SGHVS and CDR2 FQNEAQ. V was shortened by 0 bases and J by 0 bases, with 12 bases between the two germline ends. RNA transcripts were the template for amplifying TCR beta CDR3 regions. The HTBI primer set drove a first-round RT-PCR of the TCR CDR3. TCRdb re-called the multiplex PCR reads through MiXCR, storing one row per CDR3 protein. The data show roughly 600,000 distinct CDR3 sequences, with 13% to 15% seen just once and 12% held by the top ten. This clonotype was found many times.

This sequence originates from a woman aged 50 to 60 with Graves' ophthalmopathy. The chain employs TRBV7-8 and TRBJ1-5; no definite D call. The sample consisted of blood. This CDR3 reads CASSLAGSDYSNQPQHF. The CDR3 bases are TGTGCCAGCAGCTTAGCGGGATCGGATTATAGCAATCAGCCCCAGCATTTT. The full variable domain, completed using reference TRBV7-8 and TRBJ1-5, is GAGVSQSPRYKVAKRGQDVALRCDPISGHVSLFWYQQALGQGPEFLTYFQNEAQLDKSGLPSDRFFAERPEGSVSTLKIQRTQQEDSAVYLCASSLAGSDYSNQPQHFGDGTRLSIL.